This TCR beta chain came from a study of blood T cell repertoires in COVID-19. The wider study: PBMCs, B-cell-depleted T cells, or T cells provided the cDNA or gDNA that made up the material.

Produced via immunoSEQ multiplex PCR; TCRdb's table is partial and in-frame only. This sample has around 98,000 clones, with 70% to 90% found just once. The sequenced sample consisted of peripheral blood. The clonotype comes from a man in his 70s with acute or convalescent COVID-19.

Written as DNA, the CDR3 is TGTGCCTCGGGAACGGTCGGAAACACCATATATTTT. Protein: CASGTVGNTIYF. The genes are TRBV28 and TRBJ1-3; D gene uncertain. CDR1 and CDR2 (germline): MDHEN, SYDVKM. The ends were cut back, 11 bases at V and 4 bases at J, with 12 bases in the middle. The CDR3 spans 12 residues.